The clone carrying this TCR beta chain was seen a handful of times. This CDR3 region has 15 residues. Germline V lookup: CDR1 MNHNS, CDR2 SASEGT. Trimming shortened V by 1 base and J by 0 bases, and 7 bases separated the two germline ends. The sample comes from a study of naive and memory T cell subsets. An equimolar mix of two oligonucleotides served as the beta constant-region primer for TRBC1 and TRBC2. Ligated cDNA was amplified by four rounds of PCR with nested alpha and beta constant-region primers and SP2. TCRdb independently ran MiXCR on the UMI-ligation and nested PCR reads; one entry per CDR3 protein. The repertoire includes about 82,000 distinct CDR3 sequences, about 8.2% of them detected once, and 1.2% sits in the top ten.

V gene TRBV6-1 combines with J gene TRBJ1-3; the D is unclear. Material: naive CD8+ T cells from blood. The sequence derives from a human donor in good health. The CDR3 nucleotides read TGTGCCAGCAGTGAAGATCACCTCTCTGGAAACACCATATATTTT. Its protein product is CASSEDHLSGNTIYF.